The next 11 T cell receptor beta chains were all read from a single sample in a study of early T cells in non-severe SARS-CoV-2 infection. MiXCR was run by TCRdb on the 5' RACE reads, yielding one entry per CDR3 protein. The sample consists of 60,000 to 65,000 distinct CDR3 sequences, more than 7% of them appearing once. Material: whole blood, obtained at baseline. The receptors here all came from an adult who was a healthcare worker with PCR-confirmed SARS-CoV-2 infection or an uninfected control (not recorded which).

This clonotype was counted ten times or more. The chain recombines TRBV20-1 with TRBJ1-2; D is unclear. Germline V gene lookup returns CDR1 DFQATT and CDR2 SNEGSKA (reference sequence). V lost 8 bases, J lost 1 base, and 17 bases lay in between. CDR3 length equals 14 residues. DNA for the CDR3: TGCAGTTACGAAGGGAACGGCTTTAACTATGGCTACACCTTC. Residues: CSYEGNGFNYGYTF.

Ten or more counts support this clonotype. The rearrangement links TRBV7-2 to TRBJ2-1; no definite D call. The CDR3 is made up of 16 amino acids. Trimming cost V 6 bases and J 8 bases, with 23 bases left between them. Looked up from germline, CDR1 is SGHTA and CDR2 is FQGNSA. DNA for the CDR3: TGTGCCAGCAGTCACCGGGCCCTACCTGTTGGCCATGAGCAGTTCTTC. This codes for CASSHRALPVGHEQFF. Full variable domain (missing parts from reference TRBV7-2 and TRBJ2-1): GAGVSQSPSNKVTEKGKDVELRCDPISGHTALYWYRQSLGQGLEFLIYFQGNSAPDKSGLPSDRFSAERTGGSVSTLTIQRTQQEDSAVYLCASSHRALPVGHEQFFGPGTRLTVL.

Only a few counts were recorded for this clonotype. This sequence joins TRBV6-2 or TRBV6-3 and TRBJ2-2; D gene ambiguous. V was clipped by 7 bases and J by 3 bases, with 12 bases between them. The CDR3 is made up of 14 amino acids. CDR1 and CDR2 (germline): MNHEY, SVGEGT. For the CDR3, the DNA is TGTGCCAGCACGAGAGAAAAGGACACCGGGGAGCTGTTTTTT. It yields the protein CASTREKDTGELFF.

The gene calls are TRBV11-2 and TRBJ1-5; TRBD1 matches at 8 bases. With 1 base clipped from V and 6 bases from J, the junction kept 5 bases outside the gene matches. Germline CDR1 is SGHAT and CDR2 is FQNNGV. The CDR3 is 15 amino acids. CDR3 DNA: TGTGCCAGCAGCTTAGGGCAGGGGGCTGGTCAGCCCCAGCATTTT. It translates to CASSLGQGAGQPQHF.

This clonotype appeared a few times. This chain links TRBV6-2 or TRBV6-3 with TRBJ2-1; no firm D call. Germline CDR1 is MNHEY and CDR2 is SVGEGT. The CDR3 has 12 amino acids. V lost 4 bases and J 6 bases, leaving 7 bases between the germline ends. CDR3 sequence reads: CASSSASNEQFF. The CDR3 coding sequence is TGTGCCAGCAGTTCGGCTAGCAATGAGCAGTTCTTC.

This clonotype was seen repeatedly, ten times or more. The chain links TRBV11-2 to TRBJ2-5, with a tentative D call TRBD2 (6 bases). CDR1 and CDR2 from the germline V gene are SGHAT and FQNNGV. The ends were cut back, 1 base at V and 1 base at J, with 13 bases in the middle. This CDR3 spans 16 amino acids. The CDR3 protein is CASSLGQEGLQETQYF. CDR3 DNA sequence: TGTGCCAGCAGCTTAGGCCAGGAGGGCCTCCAAGAGACCCAGTACTTC.

The gene calls are TRBV27 and TRBJ2-5; a weak D match, TRBD2 (6 bases). CDR3 length equals 13 residues. Per germline, CDR1 MNHEY and CDR2 SMNVEV (reference sequence). The V end was cut by 5 bases, the J end by 8 bases, with 15 bases between. In nucleotides, the CDR3 is TGTGCCAGCAGTCCCGGGACTGGACGAACCCAGTACTTC. It translates to CASSPGTGRTQYF.

CDR3 region: CASSYVVSSYNEQFF. The CDR3 DNA is TGTGCCAGCAGTTACGTAGTAAGTTCCTACAATGAGCAGTTCTTC. This chain uses TRBV6-5 with TRBJ2-1, with D uncertain. V dropped 2 bases and J dropped 1 base, with 9 bases sitting between them. The germline gives CDR1 MNHEY, CDR2 SVGAGI. This CDR3 is built from 15 residues.

This clonotype has more than one count but fewer than ten. The CDR3 nucleotides read TGCGCCAGCAGAAAGGCCGGGGCCAACGTCCTGACTTTC. Its translation is CASRKAGANVLTF. The chain carries TRBV4-3 and TRBJ2-6; D is unclear. Germline assignment: CDR1 LGHNA and CDR2 YSLEER. The CDR3 contains 13 residues. V was shortened by 6 bases and J by 4 bases, with 7 bases between the two germline ends.

This clonotype was detected only a few times. The chain uses TRBV7-3 and TRBJ2-1; 8 positions agree with TRBD1. V trimming: 7 bases; J trimming: 0 bases; junction bases outside the gene matches: 5. Germline V CDR1 and CDR2: SGHTA, FQGTGA. CDR3 length: 15 amino acids. As DNA, the CDR3 is TGTGCCAGCACCTATGGACAGGGCTCCTACAATGAGCAGTTCTTC. This translates into CASTYGQGSYNEQFF.

The table lists this clonotype with many counts. The rearrangement uses TRBV2 and TRBJ2-2; D call uncertain. V shed 2 bases and J shed 1 base, with 8 bases lying between them. Germline assignment: CDR1 SNHLY and CDR2 FYNNEI. The CDR3 is made up of 15 amino acids. In DNA form, the CDR3 reads TGTGCCAGCAGTGAACTGGGTCAGAACACCGGGGAGCTGTTTTTT. Translated, it gives CASSELGQNTGELFF. The variable domain in full, completed from reference TRBV2 and TRBJ2-2, reads EPEVTQTPSHQVTQMGQEVILRCVPISNHLYFYWYRQILGQKVEFLVSFYNNEISEKSEIFDDQFSVERPDGSNFTLKIRSTKLEDSAMYFCASSELGQNTGELFFGEGSRLTVL.